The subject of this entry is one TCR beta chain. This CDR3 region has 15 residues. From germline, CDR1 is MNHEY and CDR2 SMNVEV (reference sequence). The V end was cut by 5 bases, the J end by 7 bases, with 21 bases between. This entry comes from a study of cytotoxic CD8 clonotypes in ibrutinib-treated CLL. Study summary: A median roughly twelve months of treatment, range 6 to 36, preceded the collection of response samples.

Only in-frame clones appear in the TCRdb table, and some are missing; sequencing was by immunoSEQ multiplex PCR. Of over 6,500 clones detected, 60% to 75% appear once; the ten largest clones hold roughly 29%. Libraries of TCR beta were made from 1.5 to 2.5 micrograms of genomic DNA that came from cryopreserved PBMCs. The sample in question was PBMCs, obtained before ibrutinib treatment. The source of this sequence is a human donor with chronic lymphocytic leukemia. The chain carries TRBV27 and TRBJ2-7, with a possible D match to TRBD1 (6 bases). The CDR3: CASSPYRDKLKEQYF. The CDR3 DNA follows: TGTGCCAGCAGTCCGTACCGGGACAAGCTTAAAGAGCAGTACTTC.